Shown below are 10 T cell receptor beta chains from a single sample sequenced in a study of human CD8 memory T cell subsets. Scientists made TCR beta libraries using UMI-labeled 5' RACE. With the 5' RACE reads reprocessed, TCRdb shows one record per CDR3 protein and no DNA. In total, the table holds some 10,000 distinct CDR3 sequences. The sequencing input was CD8+ stem-like memory T cells (TSCM and TCM) sorted from PBMCs. The subset was: stem-like memory CD8 T cells (TSTEM), CCR7+ PD-1- TIGIT-. The receptors stem from a human donor in good health.

The chain's CDR3 is CASTGRVGYEQYF. The J gene is TRBJ2-7, the V gene TRBV27; TCRdb designates TRBD2, a call that cannot be tested without DNA. The length of the CDR3 is 13 residues. The germline CDR1 and CDR2 sequences are MNHEY and SMNVEV (reference sequence).

This clonotype counts as medium-sized by frequency. The chain employs TRBV29-1 and TRBJ1-1; TCRdb calls TRBD1, which cannot be checked without DNA. Germline CDR1 reads SQVTM; CDR2 reads ANQGSEA. The CDR3 loop spans 12 amino acids. CDR3 region: CSVHRGPNEAFF.

The rearrangement uses TRBV29-1 and TRBJ2-5. This CDR3 spans 13 amino acids. In germline, CDR1 is SQVTM, CDR2 ANQGSEA. CDR3 amino acids: CSSLGWSEETQYF.

The rearrangement links TRBV4-3 to TRBJ2-7; the D gene TCRdb calls, TRBD2, cannot be checked with no DNA. This CDR3 has 16 amino acids. Germline V gene data show CDR1 as LGHNA and CDR2 as YSLEER. CDR3 sequence reads: CASSQDFAGGLYEQYF.

This CDR3 is CASSPWGEVDEQYF. The chain has TRBV7-9 and TRBJ2-7; TCRdb's D gene call, TRBD1, goes unchecked for lack of DNA. CDR1 is SEHNR, CDR2 FQNEAQ, per germline (reference sequence). The CDR3 has 14 amino acids.

The V and J genes are TRBV6-2 or TRBV6-3 and TRBJ2-7; the TRBD1 assignment by TCRdb is unverifiable without DNA. This CDR3 contains 14 residues. Per germline, CDR1 MNHEY and CDR2 SVGEGT. The chain's CDR3 is CASRSRGGFYEQYF.

V gene TRBV29-1 combines with J gene TRBJ2-2. Germline-derived CDR1 and CDR2 are SQVTM and ANQGSEA. The CDR3 spans 12 residues. The CDR3 loop is CSVAENTGELFF.

The chain links TRBV20-1 to TRBJ2-7; TCRdb's D call of TRBD1 is untestable without DNA. The CDR3 is 16 residues long. Germline CDR1 DFQATT, CDR2 SNEGSKA (reference sequence). The CDR3 sequence: CSARESGQGVWNEQYF.

The V and J genes are TRBV7-2 and TRBJ1-2; absent DNA, TCRdb's TRBD1 call cannot be checked. Germline loops: CDR1 SGHTA, CDR2 FQGNSA. The CDR3 is made up of 14 amino acids. The CDR3 protein is CASSPWDSHYGYTF.

V is TRBV6-2 or TRBV6-3 and J is TRBJ2-3; without DNA, the TCRdb call of TRBD2 cannot be checked. The CDR3 covers 14 residues. Germline CDR1 MNHEY, CDR2 SVGEGT. The CDR3: CASSYTSPTDTQYF.